These T cell receptor beta chains were read from a single sample in a study of blood T cell repertoires in COVID-19. Sequencing used immunoSEQ multiplex PCR; TCRdb keeps in-frame clones, though not all of them. The table lists under 150,000 clones, roughly 80% of them singletons. Specimen: peripheral blood. Source of these receptors: a woman aged 40 to 49 with active or convalescent COVID-19. Each CDR3 is given with its conserved first and last residue. A D gene is named only where the DNA matches it firmly. The size entry is marked missing in some rows and otherwise reads once, few, many or a size class.

. TRBJ1-5 . TRBV7-9 CASSPSLAGEQPQHF TGTGCCAGCAGCCCTAGCTTGGCCGGTGAACAGCCCCAGCATTTT
TRBD1 TRBJ1-3 . TRBV7-9 CASSRSYPQGRSGNTIYF TGTGCCAGCAGCCGCTCCTACCCACAGGGGAGGTCCGGAAACACCATATATTTT
. TRBJ1-1 . TRBV18 CASSPYGPGMNTEAFF TGTGCCAGCTCACCATACGGTCCGGGTATGAACACTGAAGCTTTCTTT
TRBD1 TRBJ1-2 . TRBV30 CAWSRLGRDRGYTF TGTGCCTGGAGTAGACTGGGGAGGGACAGGGGCTACACCTTC
. TRBJ1-4 . TRBV30 CAWLPGISEKLFF TGTGCCTGGCTACCAGGGATCTCGGAAAAACTGTTTTTT
. TRBJ1-6 . TRBV27 CASSLWFDSSNSPLHF TGTGCCAGCAGTTTATGGTTCGACAGCAGTAATTCACCCCTCCACTTT
TRBD1 TRBJ1-1 . TRBV19 CASQTLTGGGEAFF TGTGCCAGTCAAACTCTAACAGGGGGCGGTGAAGCTTTCTTT
TRBD2 TRBJ2-1 . TRBV5-1 CASSLRDYPRGEQFF TGCGCCAGCAGTTTGAGGGACTACCCTCGGGGTGAGCAGTTCTTC
. TRBJ1-5 . TRBV7-9 CASSQREGNGNQPQHF TGTGCCAGCAGCCAGCGCGAGGGCAACGGCAATCAGCCCCAGCATTTT
. TRBJ1-5 . TRBV20-1 CSASGQSRNQPQHF TGCAGTGCTAGTGGACAGTCCCGCAATCAGCCCCAGCATTTT
TRBD2 TRBJ2-5 . TRBV9 CASSVDLAGGETQYF TGTGCCAGCAGCGTAGACCTAGCGGGGGGAGAGACCCAGTACTTC
TRBD1 TRBJ2-4 few TRBV6-2/TRBV6-3 CASSPQGMYGKNIQYF TGTGCCAGCAGCCCACAGGGGATGTATGGCAAAAACATTCAGTACTTC
TRBD2 TRBJ2-7 . TRBV3-1/TRBV3-2 CASSYSPTSGAYEQYF TGTGCCAGCAGCTACAGCCCGACTAGCGGGGCCTACGAGCAGTACTTC
TRBD1 TRBJ1-5 . TRBV18 CASSPGQGARIGQPQHF TGTGCCAGCTCACCAGGACAGGGGGCGCGCATAGGACAGCCCCAGCATTTT
. TRBJ1-1 once TRBV3-1/TRBV3-2 CASSQWGGVGTEAFF TGTGCCAGCAGCCAATGGGGGGGAGTGGGGACTGAAGCTTTCTTT
. TRBJ1-6 . TRBV5-5 CASSEGQVRKVYNSPLHF TGTGCCAGCAGTGAGGGTCAAGTACGTAAGGTTTATAATTCACCCCTCCACTTT
TRBD1 TRBJ1-5 . TRBV28 CASSLYQGGQPQHF TGTGCCAGCAGTTTGTACCAGGGGGGTCAGCCCCAGCATTTT
. TRBJ2-3 . TRBV27 CASSRSVTDTQYF TGTGCCAGCAGTCGCTCAGTCACAGATACGCAGTATTTT
. TRBJ1-1 once TRBV28 CASSFFLRGERTEAFF TGTGCCAGCAGTTTCTTTCTACGGGGGGAGAGGACTGAAGCTTTCTTT
TRBD2 TRBJ2-3 once TRBV30 CAWDVGAGETDTQYF TGTGCCTGGGATGTTGGAGCGGGGGAGACAGATACGCAGTATTTT
. TRBJ1-1 . TRBV10-3 CAISESGSFLAFF TGTGCCATCAGTGAGTCGGGCAGCTTTTTAGCTTTCTTT
. TRBJ2-1 . TRBV4-1 CASSQVLDYLRFF TGCGCCAGCAGCCAAGTTTTGGACTACCTTCGGTTCTTC
. TRBJ1-1 . TRBV30 CAWRMQGGAFF TGTGCCTGGAGGATGCAGGGCGGAGCTTTCTTT
. TRBJ2-1 . TRBV6-5 CASSSEEANEQFF TGTGCCAGCAGTTCGGAGGAGGCGAATGAGCAGTTCTTC
TRBD1 TRBJ2-7 . TRBV6-6 CASSRDRDHEQYF TGTGCCAGCAGCCGCGACAGGGACCACGAGCAGTACTTC
. TRBJ1-1 . TRBV6-6 CASRSTGTFF TGTGCCAGCCGATCGACAGGAACTTTCTTT
TRBD1 TRBJ1-3 . TRBV2 CASSGQGALISGNTIYF TGTGCCAGCAGTGGACAGGGGGCCCTCATCTCTGGAAACACCATATATTTT
. TRBJ2-7 . TRBV18 CASSGDSAEQYF TGTGCCAGCTCAGGGGACTCCGCCGAGCAGTACTTC
. TRBJ2-3 once TRBV7-9 CASSLAGLTSSADTQYF TGTGCCAGCAGCTTAGCGGGACTCACGTCCAGTGCAGATACGCAGTATTTT
TRBD1 TRBJ1-2 few TRBV7-2 CASSRTGDPSNYGYTF TGTGCGAGCTCCCGGACAGGGGACCCTTCTAACTATGGCTACACCTTC
TRBD2 TRBJ2-1 few TRBV24-1 CATSDVWTSGRGDEQFF TGTGCCACCAGTGATGTGTGGACTAGCGGGAGAGGCGATGAGCAGTTCTTC
TRBD1 TRBJ1-2 . TRBV9 CASSVGTGTNYGYTF TGTGCCAGCAGCGTAGGGACAGGAACTAACTATGGCTACACCTTC
TRBD2 TRBJ2-3 once TRBV28 CASIRDYYTDTQYF TGTGCCAGCATCCGGGACTATTACACAGATACGCAGTATTTT
TRBD1 TRBJ2-7 . TRBV10-1 CASSRSGQGYEQYF TGCGCCAGCAGTAGATCGGGACAGGGCTACGAGCAGTACTTC
. TRBJ1-1 . TRBV2 CASSEGGGWNTEAFF TGTGCCAGCAGTGAAGGTGGGGGGTGGAACACTGAAGCTTTCTTT
. TRBJ2-7 . TRBV11-3 CASSLGGGSYEQYF TGTGCCAGCAGCTTAGGAGGAGGGTCCTACGAGCAGTACTTC
. TRBJ2-7 . TRBV3-1/TRBV3-2 CASRLTVGHEQYF TGTGCCAGCAGGTTAACAGTGGGGCACGAGCAGTACTTC
TRBD1 TRBJ1-4 once TRBV6-5 CASSTQGANEKLFF TGTGCCAGCAGTACACAGGGGGCAAATGAAAAACTGTTTTTT
TRBD1 TRBJ2-7 . TRBV3-1/TRBV3-2 CASTQEGGTYEQYF TGTGCCAGCACCCAAGAAGGGGGCACCTACGAGCAGTACTTC
. TRBJ2-1 . TRBV20-1 CSASMAGAYNEQFF TGCAGTGCTAGTATGGCTGGAGCCTACAATGAGCAGTTCTTC
TRBD1 TRBJ1-6 . TRBV28 CASSTGQGPLHF TGTGCCAGCAGTACGGGACAGGGGCCCCTCCACTTT
TRBD1 TRBJ1-2 . TRBV27 CASSFRTGGNGYTF TGTGCCAGCAGTTTTCGGACAGGGGGAAATGGCTACACCTTC
. TRBJ1-2 few TRBV28 CASSFMGSPYGYTF TGTGCCAGCAGTTTTATGGGGAGTCCCTATGGCTACACCTTC
TRBD1 TRBJ1-6 . TRBV3-1/TRBV3-2 CASSLRDRGRGNSPLHF TGTGCCAGCAGCCTCAGGGACAGGGGGCGCGGAAATTCACCCCTCCACTTT
. TRBJ1-6 . TRBV5-8 CASSPSLGSSPLHF TGTGCCAGCAGCCCCTCGCTCGGTAGTTCACCCCTCCACTTT